A single sample gave rise to the 2 T cell receptor beta chains below, sequenced in a study of beta chain features in type 1 diabetes. The whole isolated RNA underwent reverse transcription, so sequencing captured expressed TCRB transcripts. Repertoires were generated with immunoSEQ multiplex PCR, while TCRdb's copy carries only in-frame clones and drops some. In the table there are about 360,000 clones, around an eighth of which are singletons. Source material: naive CD4+ T cells from blood. These receptors all come from a man aged 18 to 29 in good health.

This clone appeared a few times. CDR3 nucleotide sequence: TGTGCCTGCGGGCCTTCCTCCTACGAGCAGTACTTC. This translates into CACGPSSYEQYF. The rearrangement uses TRBV6-5 and TRBJ2-7; weak D call: TRBD2 (5 bases). Germline CDR1 reads MNHEY; CDR2 reads SVGAGI. This CDR3 is 12 amino acids long. V shed 11 bases and J shed 0 bases, with 11 bases lying between them.

Remarks on this clone: At one end the junction does not follow the germline gene, possibly because of a read error. The CDR3 is CAWSKTSGGAKLF. The CDR3 DNA sequence: TGTGCCTGGAGTAAAACTAGCGGGGGGGCGAAGCTCTTC. V and J are TRBV30 and TRBJ2-1; 13 nucleotides line up with TRBD2. The CDR3 is 13 residues long. Germline loops: CDR1 GTSNPN, CDR2 SVGIG (reference sequence).